This T cell receptor beta chain was obtained from a study of blood T cells in healthy people across ages. Whole-study findings and limits: Roughly linearly, TCR beta diversity per million T cells fell as age increased. Aged donors had fewer naive CD4+ cells and lower diversity than long-lived donors.

Combining a sample-barcoded 5' primer with a J-beta primer mix, a second PCR ran for roughly 7 to 12 cycles. Every sample produced at least 3 million CDR3-containing paired-end reads. From the 5' RACE reads, TCRdb called clonotypes with MiXCR, one entry per CDR3 protein. This table holds about 1,500,000 distinct CDR3 sequences, approximately 40% found once. This CDR3 comprises 12 residues. The V gene's germline CDR1 is DFQATT and CDR2 SNEGSKA (reference sequence). Germline trimming cut 6 bases from V and 6 bases from J; bases unmatched to any gene: 8. This clonotype was detected a few times. Its antigen remains unidentified.

Sequencing was carried out using blood. The TCR comes from a woman between 18 and 29 years old in good health. The V gene is TRBV20-1, the J gene TRBJ2-7; 7 bases agree with TRBD1. The DNA of the CDR3 is TGCAGTGCAAGGAAACAGGGGAGCGAGCAGTACTTC. Amino acids: CSARKQGSEQYF.